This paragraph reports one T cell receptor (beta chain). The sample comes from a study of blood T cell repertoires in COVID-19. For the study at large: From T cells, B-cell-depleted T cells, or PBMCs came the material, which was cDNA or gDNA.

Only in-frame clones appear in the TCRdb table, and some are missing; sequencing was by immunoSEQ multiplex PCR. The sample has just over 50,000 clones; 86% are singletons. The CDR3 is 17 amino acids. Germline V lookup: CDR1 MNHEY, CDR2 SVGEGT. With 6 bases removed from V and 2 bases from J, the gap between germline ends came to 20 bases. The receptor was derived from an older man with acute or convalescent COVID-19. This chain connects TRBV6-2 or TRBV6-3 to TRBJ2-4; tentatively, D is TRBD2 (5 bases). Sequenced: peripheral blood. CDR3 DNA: TGTGCCAGCAGCCCTATCGCGGGTGTTGGGACCAAAAACATTCAGTACTTC. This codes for CASSPIAGVGTKNIQYF.